The 32 T cell receptor beta chains below come from one sample, sequenced in a study of blood T cells in healthy people across ages. The second PCR ran roughly 6 to 11 cycles with a sample-barcoded 5' primer and J-beta primers. TCRdb re-called the 5' RACE reads with MiXCR, one entry per CDR3 protein. The sample includes around 900,000 distinct CDR3 sequences, under 35% of them seen just once. Sequencing used blood. The receptors stem from a woman of 80 years or more in good health.

This clonotype was seen at least ten times. The V gene is TRBV7-9, the J gene TRBJ1-1; no clear D. Deletions cut 5 bases from V and 9 bases from J, with 13 bases between. CDR1 and CDR2 from the germline V gene are SEHNR and FQNEAQ (reference sequence). CDR3 length: 12 amino acids. This CDR3 is CASSPQDGKAFF. The CDR3 nucleotides are TGTGCCAGCAGCCCCCAGGACGGCAAAGCTTTCTTT.

This clonotype was recorded many times. The chain is built from TRBV9 and TRBJ2-1; TRBD2 aligns across 10 bases. V was pared by 0 bases and J by 9 bases, with 9 bases of the junction left unmatched. Germline V lookup: CDR1 SGDLS, CDR2 YYNGEE. The CDR3 length is 16 residues. The DNA of the CDR3 is TGTGCCAGCAGCGTAGTAAGCGGGGGGGCGAAAGGTGAGCAGTTCTTC. Protein product: CASSVVSGGAKGEQFF.

Details on this clonotype: A read error may be the cause here, since a much bigger clone is one base away. This chain uses TRBV3-1 with TRBJ1-2, with D possibly TRBD1 on 5 matching bases. The V and J ends lost 0 bases and 10 bases respectively, with 12 bases between them. The CDR3 is 13 amino acids. CDR1 and CDR2 from the germline V gene are LGHDT and YNNKEL (reference sequence). CDR3 sequence: CASSQDGGADYTF. The CDR3 nucleotides are TGTGCCAGCAGCCAAGATGGGGGTGCTGACTACACCTTC.

A remark on this clonotype: The junction does not match germline at one end; this may be a read error. The chain couples TRBV5-6 to TRBJ2-7; 8 positions match TRBD1. CDR1 and CDR2 (germline): SGHDT, YYEEEE. This CDR3 is 15 amino acids long. The CDR3 DNA reads TGTGCCAGCAGCTTGCCCGGGACAGGTTCCTCCGAGCAGTACTTC. Encoded protein: CASSLPGTGSSEQYF.

This clonotype was seen repeatedly, ten times or more. The CDR3 DNA follows: TGCGCCAGCAGCCAAGGGGGGGTTGGCAATCAGCCCCAGCATTTT. This gives the protein CASSQGGVGNQPQHF. The chain uses TRBV4-3 and TRBJ1-5; tentatively, D is TRBD1 (5 bases). The CDR3 consists of 15 residues. Germline CDR1 is LGHNA and CDR2 is YSLEER. The V gene lost 1 base and the J gene lost 2 bases, with 9 bases spanning the gap.

This chain uses TRBV14 with TRBJ1-2; possibly TRBD1 for D (5 bases). This CDR3 contains 14 residues. CDR1 SGHDN and CDR2 FVKESK come from the germline V gene. Between the trimmed V and J ends, which lost 4 bases and 3 bases, there was a span of 12 bases. This CDR3 reads CASSPGTLDYGYTF. DNA for the CDR3: TGTGCCAGCAGCCCCGGGACGCTCGACTATGGCTACACCTTC.

Details on this clonotype: Being one base from a much bigger clone, this may be a read error. The rearrangement joins TRBV4-3 to TRBJ2-5; the match to TRBD2 covers 10 bases. The junction had 10 bases not matched to a gene; V was cut back by 4 bases and J by 5 bases. CDR1 LGHNA and CDR2 YSLEER come from the germline V gene. This CDR3 comprises 16 residues. The CDR3 loop reads CASSLGQRGGYETQYF. DNA for the CDR3: TGCGCCAGCAGCCTAGGCCAGCGGGGGGGGTATGAGACCCAGTACTTC.

The chain combines TRBV5-5 with TRBJ1-2; 9 positions match TRBD1. Germline V gene sequence: CDR1 SGHKS, CDR2 YYEKEE (reference sequence). CDR3 size: 16 residues. V trimming: 6 bases; J trimming: 0 bases; junction bases outside the gene matches: 9. The CDR3 DNA reads as TGTGCCAGCACCCTACAGGGGGCGACCTCTAACTATGGCTACACCTTC. Amino acids: CASTLQGATSNYGYTF.

This clonotype was detected only a few times. This chain links TRBV10-3 with TRBJ1-2; 9 nucleotides agree with TRBD1. The germline gives CDR1 ENHRY, CDR2 SYGVKD. The junction had 6 bases not matched to a gene; V was cut back by 6 bases and J by 4 bases. This CDR3 has 14 residues. Here the CDR3 DNA reads TGTGCCATCAGGGGGGACAGGGTCGGCTATGGCTACACCTTC. Translated: CAIRGDRVGYGYTF.

This rearrangement joins TRBV3-1 to TRBJ1-1; the D is unclear. CDR1 and CDR2 from the germline V gene are LGHDT and YNNKEL (reference sequence). V was trimmed by 1 base and J by 1 base, leaving 10 bases between them. This CDR3 is built from 15 residues. The CDR3 here is CASSQAPIRNTEAFF. Here the CDR3 DNA reads TGTGCCAGCAGCCAAGCTCCAATAAGGAACACTGAAGCTTTCTTT.

In this sample, this clonotype turned up many times. The genes are TRBV27 and TRBJ2-3; D is unclear. This CDR3 comprises 15 residues. V gave up 3 bases and J gave up 4 bases, with 14 bases separating them. Germline values: CDR1 MNHEY, CDR2 SMNVEV (reference sequence). This CDR3 is CASSFAGWSSDTQYF. The CDR3 DNA follows: TGTGCCAGCAGTTTTGCAGGTTGGTCGTCAGATACGCAGTATTTT.

This clonotype was observed a few times. A read error may be the cause here, since a much bigger clone is one base away. V gene TRBV7-9 combines with J gene TRBJ2-4, with TRBD1 matching 8 bases. This CDR3 contains 14 residues. CDR1 is SEHNR and CDR2 is FQNEAQ in the germline V gene (reference sequence). V lost 7 bases, J lost 13 bases, and 15 bases stayed unmatched. The CDR3 region is CASKRTGPWEAQYF. The CDR3 nucleotides read TGTGCCAGCAAAAGGACAGGGCCATGGGAGGCCCAGTACTTC.

The sample holds many counts of this clonotype. V is TRBV20-1 and J is TRBJ1-1, with a tentative D call TRBD1 (5 bases). The germline V and J ends were trimmed by 5 bases and 2 bases, with 9 bases remaining between them. Germline V gene lookup returns CDR1 DFQATT and CDR2 SNEGSKA (reference sequence). The CDR3 has 12 amino acids. CDR3 region: CSAHQGNTEAFF. The CDR3 DNA reads TGCAGTGCTCACCAGGGAAACACTGAAGCTTTCTTT.

In this sample, this clonotype turned up many times. The rearrangement links TRBV2 to TRBJ2-5; 10 bases are shared with TRBD1. The V segment lost 5 bases and the J segment 5 bases; nucleotides outside the gene matches: 8. The CDR3 runs 15 residues. Germline-derived CDR1 and CDR2 are SNHLY and FYNNEI. CDR3 bases: TGTGCCAGCAGTTCCGACAGGGGGCTTGGGGAGACCCAGTACTTC. It translates to CASSSDRGLGETQYF.

This clonotype was picked up many times. V and J are TRBV20-1 and TRBJ2-3; TRBD2 matches 14 bases. The V gene's germline CDR1 is DFQATT and CDR2 SNEGSKA (reference sequence). Trimming removed 0 bases from V and 0 bases from J; junction bases left unmatched: 2. The CDR3 has 17 residues. CDR3 nucleotides: TGCAGTGCTAGAGATTGGACTAGCGGGGGGAGCACAGATACGCAGTATTTT. Translating it yields CSARDWTSGGSTDTQYF.

The sample holds many counts of this clonotype. The chain carries TRBV3-1 and TRBJ2-1; D is unresolved. The CDR3 consists of 15 residues. Germline CDR1 reads LGHDT; CDR2 reads YNNKEL (reference sequence). V was cut by 0 bases and J by 8 bases, with 14 bases left in between. The CDR3 DNA reads TGTGCCAGCAGCCAAGAAGGGCTCCAGTGGGATGAGCAGTTCTTC. Residues: CASSQEGLQWDEQFF.

This clonotype was picked up many times. The rearrangement links TRBV5-1 to TRBJ1-1; 7 bases are shared with TRBD1. Germline-derived CDR1 and CDR2 are SGHRS and YFSETQ. The CDR3 runs to 16 residues. With 1 base clipped from V and 4 bases from J, the junction kept 10 bases outside the gene matches. CDR3 coding DNA: TGCGCCAGCAGCTTGCACTTAGACAGGGCGGTCACTGAAGCTTTCTTT. Translated: CASSLHLDRAVTEAFF. Full variable domain (rest looked up from reference TRBV5-1 and TRBJ1-1): KAGVTQTPRYLIKTRGQQVTLSCSPISGHRSVSWYQQTPGQGLQFLFEYFSETQRNKGNFPGRFSGRQFSNSRSEMNVSTLELGDSALYLCASSLHLDRAVTEAFFGQGTRLTVV.

The J gene is TRBJ2-7, the V gene TRBV29-1, with 9 bases matching TRBD1. Trimming took 3 bases from V and 7 from J; bases not matched to a gene: 10. This CDR3 comprises 14 residues. Germline V gene sequence: CDR1 SQVTM, CDR2 ANQGSEA. DNA for the CDR3: TGCAGCGTTGAGTTCGTTGGACAGGGGCGAGAGCAGTACTTC. Encoded protein: CSVEFVGQGREQYF.

This clonotype was observed at least ten times. CDR3 bases: TGCGCCAGCAGCTGGACAGGGGGTAATAATTCACCCCTCCACTTT. This encodes CASSWTGGNNSPLHF. The V gene is TRBV5-1, the J gene TRBJ1-6; 10 bases align to TRBD1. The CDR3 has 15 amino acids. Per germline, CDR1 SGHRS and CDR2 YFSETQ. V shed 3 bases, J shed 5 bases, and the junction held 2 bases outside the gene matches.

Turning to this clonotype: Given a much more abundant clone one base away, this may be a read error. The genes are TRBV7-2 and TRBJ2-1; D remains unclear. Germline V gene sequence: CDR1 SGHTA, CDR2 FQGNSA. The V gene lost 2 bases and the J gene lost 6 bases, with 2 bases spanning the gap. The CDR3 has 11 residues. CDR3 sequence (DNA): TGTGCCAGCAGCTTATGCAATGAGCAGTTCTTC. Its protein is CASSLCNEQFF. The variable domain in full, completed from reference TRBV7-2 and TRBJ2-1, reads GAGVSQSPSNKVTEKGKDVELRCDPISGHTALYWYRQSLGQGLEFLIYFQGNSAPDKSGLPSDRFSAERTGGSVSTLTIQRTQQEDSAVYLCASSLCNEQFFGPGTRLTVL.

This clonotype has ten or more counts. V usage is TRBV27 and J usage is TRBJ1-3; D is possibly TRBD1 (6 bases). From germline, CDR1 is MNHEY and CDR2 SMNVEV (reference sequence). V lost 6 bases and J 1 base, leaving 16 bases between the germline ends. CDR3 length: 16 amino acids. The CDR3 DNA is TGTGCCAGCAGCCGGGGGGCAGTAGGTTCTGGAAACACCATATATTTT. Protein product: CASSRGAVGSGNTIYF.

On this clonotype itself: Germline is not matched at one junction end, which may reflect a read error. The chain combines TRBV12-3 or TRBV12-4 with TRBJ1-1; D uncertain. This CDR3 is 14 amino acids long. This chain's CDR3 is CASSPADKRARGCF. CDR3 coding DNA: TGTGCCAGCAGTCCCGCAGACAAACGGGCCCGGGGTTGCTTT.

The chain couples TRBV12-3 or TRBV12-4 to TRBJ2-3; the D is unclear. Deletions cut 9 bases from V and 10 bases from J, with 14 bases between. The CDR3 has 11 amino acids. CDR3 region: CARVLAVPQYF. Here the CDR3 DNA reads TGTGCCAGAGTGTTAGCCGTTCCGCAGTATTTT.

As for this clonotype: It may be a read error: a sequence one base away is much more abundant. The CDR3 reads CASSYLTGKGNEQYF. The CDR3 nucleotides read TGCGCCAGCAGCTATCTTACAGGGAAGGGAAATGAGCAGTACTTC. V usage is TRBV5-1 and J usage is TRBJ2-5, with D maybe TRBD1 (6 bases). This CDR3 has 15 amino acids. The ends were cut back, 3 bases at V and 11 bases at J, with 23 bases in the middle. Per the germline V gene, CDR1 is SGHRS and CDR2 is YFSETQ.

Details on this clonotype: This sequence may be a read error, since a much larger clone differs from it by one base. This chain connects TRBV15 to TRBJ2-7; 8 nucleotides line up with TRBD1. The DNA end lines up better with TRBJ2-5; the J call may be wrong. Looked up from germline, CDR1 is LNHNV and CDR2 is YYDKDF (reference sequence). There are 14 residues in the CDR3. Here the CDR3 reads CATSRDRDVETQYF. The CDR3 DNA follows: TGTGCCACCAGCAGGGACAGGGATGTGGAGACCCAGTACTTC.

This clonotype was observed once. At one of its ends the junction is not consistent with the germline gene, which may arise from a read error. The chain recombines TRBV30 with TRBJ1-2; possible D gene TRBD1, 6 bases. The length of the CDR3 is 13 residues. Germline CDR1 and CDR2: GTSNPN and SVGIG (reference sequence). The CDR3 region is CARQDLGGYGYTF. The CDR3, as DNA: TGCGCCAGACAGGATTTAGGGGGCTATGGCTACACCTTC.

V usage is TRBV19 and J usage is TRBJ2-7, with 7 bases matching TRBD1. The V segment lost 1 base and the J segment 2 bases; nucleotides outside the gene matches: 5. CDR3 length: 15 amino acids. The germline V gene has CDR1 LNHDA and CDR2 SQIVND (reference sequence). CDR3 in amino acids: CASSIAWDSTYEQYF. The CDR3 DNA reads as TGTGCCAGTAGTATAGCTTGGGACAGTACCTACGAGCAGTACTTC.

This chain connects TRBV6-1 to TRBJ2-7; no reliable D call. Germline CDR1 is MNHNS and CDR2 is SASEGT. V lost 4 bases and J 3 bases, leaving 7 bases between the germline ends. The CDR3 extends over 12 amino acids. CDR3 DNA: TGTGCCAGCAGTGCCACAGACTACGAGCAGTACTTC. Encoded protein: CASSATDYEQYF.

Worth noting for this clonotype: A single base separates this from a much larger clone, so it may be a read error. V gene TRBV6-6 combines with J gene TRBJ2-3, with TRBD2 matching over 10 bases. The CDR3 runs to 14 residues. The germline V gene encodes CDR1 MNHNY and CDR2 SVGAGI (reference sequence). The J segment lost 7 bases and the V segment lost 10 bases, leaving 11 bases of the junction unmatched. The CDR3 here is CANRQRGGGNTQYF. CDR3 DNA: TGTGCCAACAGACAGCGGGGGGGCGGGAATACGCAGTATTTT.

This clonotype was detected ten times or more. The chain has TRBV10-3 and TRBJ2-7; either TRBD1 or TRBD2 may supply D (6 bases each). The CDR3 consists of 15 residues. V shed 4 bases and J shed 0 bases, with 13 bases lying between them. The germline gives CDR1 ENHRY, CDR2 SYGVKD. The CDR3 region has the DNA TGTGCCATCAGTGGTGGGGGGCAATTCTCCTACGAGCAGTACTTC. Its protein is CAISGGGQFSYEQYF.

The chain employs TRBV12-3 or TRBV12-4 and TRBJ1-4; 10 nucleotides align to TRBD1. The CDR3 sequence is 18 residues long. The V and J ends lost 2 bases and 5 bases, in that order; junction bases with no gene match: 11. The CDR3 region has the DNA TGTGCCAGCAGTTTACGACAGGGGGCTCAACCCGAGAATGAAAAACTGTTTTTT. This sequence encodes CASSLRQGAQPENEKLFF.

At least ten counts were recorded for this clonotype. The V gene is TRBV9, the J gene TRBJ2-3, with D possibly TRBD2 on 7 matching bases. Germline loops: CDR1 SGDLS, CDR2 YYNGEE. This CDR3 is built from 16 residues. Between the trimmed V and J ends, which lost 3 bases and 2 bases, there was a span of 16 bases. This CDR3 is CASSESGGGVTDTQYF. The CDR3 region has the DNA TGTGCCAGCAGCGAAAGTGGCGGGGGCGTCACAGATACGCAGTATTTT.